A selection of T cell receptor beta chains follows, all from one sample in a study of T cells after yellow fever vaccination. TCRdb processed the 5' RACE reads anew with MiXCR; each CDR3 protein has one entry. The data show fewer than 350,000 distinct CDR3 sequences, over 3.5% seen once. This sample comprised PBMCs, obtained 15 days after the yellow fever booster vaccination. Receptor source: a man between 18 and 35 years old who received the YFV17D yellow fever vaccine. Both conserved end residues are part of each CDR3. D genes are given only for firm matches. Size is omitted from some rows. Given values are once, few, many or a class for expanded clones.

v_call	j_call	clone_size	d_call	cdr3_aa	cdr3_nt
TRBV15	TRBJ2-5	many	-	CATSRVANQETQYF	TGTGCCACCAGCAGAGTAGCGAATCAAGAGACCCAGTACTTC
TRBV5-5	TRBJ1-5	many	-	CASSQDILSNQPQHF	TGTGCCAGCAGCCAGGACATCCTTAGCAATCAGCCCCAGCATTTT
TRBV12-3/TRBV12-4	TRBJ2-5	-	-	CASNRGGETQYF	TGTGCCAGCAATCGGGGCGGGGAGACCCAGTACTTC
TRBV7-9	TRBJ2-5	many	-	CASSPAVAGMGETQYF	TGTGCCAGCAGCCCGGCCGTGGCAGGGATGGGGGAGACCCAGTACTTC
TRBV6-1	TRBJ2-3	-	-	CASSGRQDLTDTQYF	TGTGCCAGCAGTGGTAGACAGGATTTAACAGATACGCAGTATTTT
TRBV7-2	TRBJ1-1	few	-	CASSWTQGGNTEAFF	TGTGCCAGCAGCTGGACGCAGGGTGGGAACACTGAAGCTTTCTTT
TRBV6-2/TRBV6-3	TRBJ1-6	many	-	CASSNRGANSPLHF	TGTGCCAGCAGTAACCGCGGGGCTAATTCACCCCTCCACTTT
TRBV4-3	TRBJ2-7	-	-	CASSQVGAGEYEQYF	TGCGCCAGCAGCCAAGTGGGGGCAGGGGAGTACGAGCAGTACTTC
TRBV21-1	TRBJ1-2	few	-	CARGRQWARANYGYTF	TGTGCCAGGGGAAGACAGTGGGCCCGCGCTAACTATGGCTACACCTTC
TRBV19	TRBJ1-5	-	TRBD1	CASTRTGAGGQPQHF	TGTGCCAGTACCCGGACAGGGGCCGGGGGGCAGCCCCAGCATTTT
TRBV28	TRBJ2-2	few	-	CASSLPGRELFF	TGTGCCAGCAGTTTGCCTGGGAGGGAGCTGTTTTTT
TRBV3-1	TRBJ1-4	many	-	CASGGPGNEKLFF	TGTGCCAGCGGGGGCCCAGGGAATGAAAAACTGTTTTTT
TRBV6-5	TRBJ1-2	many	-	CASSEGGVYGYTF	TGTGCCAGCAGCGAGGGAGGGGTCTATGGCTACACCTTC
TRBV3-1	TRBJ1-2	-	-	CASSQPSQYGYTF	TGTGCCAGCAGCCAGCCTTCCCAATATGGCTACACCTTC
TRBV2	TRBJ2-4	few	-	CASSGDGGIQYF	TGTGCCAGCAGTGGAGATGGGGGGATTCAGTACTTC
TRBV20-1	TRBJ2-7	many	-	CSASGPILTPYEQYF	TGCAGTGCGTCAGGACCAATCCTCACCCCCTACGAGCAGTACTTC
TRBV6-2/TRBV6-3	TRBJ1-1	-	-	CASSYPGMAFF	TGTGCCAGCAGTTACCCCGGGATGGCTTTCTTT
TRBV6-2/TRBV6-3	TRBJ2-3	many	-	CASSRPDTQYF	TGTGCCAGCAGTCGGCCAGATACGCAGTATTTT
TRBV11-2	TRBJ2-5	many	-	CASSFATQETQYF	TGTGCCAGCAGCTTTGCTACCCAAGAGACCCAGTACTTC
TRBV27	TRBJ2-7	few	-	CASSFYGYEQYF	TGTGCCAGCAGTTTCTATGGGTACGAGCAGTACTTC
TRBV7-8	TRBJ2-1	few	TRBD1	CASSLRQGAHNEQFF	TGTGCCAGCAGCTTGCGACAGGGGGCGCACAATGAGCAGTTCTTC
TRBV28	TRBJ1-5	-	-	CASSQRVYSNQPQHF	TGTGCCAGCAGTCAACGGGTTTATAGCAATCAGCCCCAGCATTTT
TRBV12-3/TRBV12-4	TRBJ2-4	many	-	CASSSPGPAGNIQYF	TGTGCCAGCAGTTCCCCGGGGCCCGCCGGAAACATTCAGTACTTC
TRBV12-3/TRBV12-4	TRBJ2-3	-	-	CASSLWGSDKQYF	TGTGCCAGCAGTTTATGGGGGTCAGATAAGCAGTATTTT
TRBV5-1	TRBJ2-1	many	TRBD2	CASSPGGTSRGQFF	TGCGCCAGCAGCCCGGGGGGGACTAGCCGTGGGCAGTTCTTC
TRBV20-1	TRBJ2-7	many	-	CSARWGAYEQYF	TGCAGTGCTAGGTGGGGGGCCTACGAGCAGTACTTC
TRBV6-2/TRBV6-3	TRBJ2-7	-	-	CASSWASHEQYF	TGTGCCAGCAGTTGGGCCAGCCACGAGCAGTACTTC
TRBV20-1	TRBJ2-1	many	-	CSSLRDTNNNEQFF	TGCAGTAGCCTCCGGGACACAAACAACAATGAGCAGTTCTTC
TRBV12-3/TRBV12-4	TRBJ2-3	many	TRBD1	CASTRDRSTDTQYF	TGTGCCAGCACTCGGGACAGGAGCACAGATACGCAGTATTTT
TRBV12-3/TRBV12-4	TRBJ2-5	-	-	CASSHPSRETQYF	TGTGCCAGCAGTCACCCGTCCAGGGAGACCCAGTACTTC
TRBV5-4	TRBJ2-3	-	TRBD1	CASSFGTGSYTDTQYF	TGTGCCAGCAGCTTCGGGACAGGGTCTTACACAGATACGCAGTATTTT
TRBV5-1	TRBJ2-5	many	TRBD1	CASSYDRVIGETQYF	TGCGCCAGCAGCTACGACAGGGTAATCGGGGAGACCCAGTACTTC
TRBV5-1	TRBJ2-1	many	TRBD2	CASSFATSGGAHEQFF	TGCGCCAGCAGCTTTGCGACTAGCGGGGGGGCCCATGAGCAGTTCTTC
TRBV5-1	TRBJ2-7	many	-	CASSLAPGPYEQYF	TGCGCCAGCAGCTTGGCCCCAGGGCCCTACGAGCAGTACTTC
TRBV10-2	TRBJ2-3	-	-	CASSQVGGLVDTQYF	TGCGCCAGCAGTCAAGTGGGGGGGCTAGTTGATACGCAGTATTTT
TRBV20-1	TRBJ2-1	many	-	CSARDAGAPYNEQFF	TGCAGTGCTAGAGATGCGGGGGCGCCGTACAATGAGCAGTTCTTC
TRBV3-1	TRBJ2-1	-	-	CASSQEQGGRSEGRSVSYNEQFF	TGTGCCAGCAGCCAAGAACAAGGGGGGAGGAGCGAGGGGAGAAGTGTGTCCTACAATGAGCAGTTCTTC
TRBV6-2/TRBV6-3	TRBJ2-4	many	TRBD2	CASKGLAGKNIQYF	TGTGCCAGTAAGGGACTAGCGGGGAAAAACATTCAGTACTTC
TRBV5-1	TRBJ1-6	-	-	CASSLVGERDSPLHF	TGCGCCAGCAGCTTGGTCGGGGAAAGGGATTCACCCCTCCACTTT
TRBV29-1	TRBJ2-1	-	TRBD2	CSVVLAGEDEQFF	TGCAGCGTTGTACTAGCGGGGGAGGATGAGCAGTTCTTC
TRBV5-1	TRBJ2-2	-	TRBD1	CASSEQGIGELFF	TGCGCCAGCAGCGAACAGGGGATCGGGGAGCTGTTTTTT
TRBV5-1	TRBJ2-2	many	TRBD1	CASSSGRDSSTGELFF	TGCGCCAGCAGCTCAGGCCGGGACAGTAGTACCGGGGAGCTGTTTTTT
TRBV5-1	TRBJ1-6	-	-	CASSLGGTRSPLHF	TGCGCCAGCAGCTTGGGCGGGACGCGCTCACCCCTCCACTTT
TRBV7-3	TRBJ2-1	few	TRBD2	CASSPNGLAGANEQFF	TGTGCCAGCAGCCCAAACGGGTTAGCGGGGGCAAATGAGCAGTTCTTC
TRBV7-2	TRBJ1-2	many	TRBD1	CASSSRGGPGQGLHGYTF	TGTGCCAGCAGCTCCCGCGGGGGGCCGGGACAGGGACTCCATGGCTACACCTTC